Reported below is one T cell receptor (beta chain). Germline-derived CDR1 and CDR2 are SEHNR and FQNEAQ (reference sequence). The length of the CDR3 is 14 residues. Trimming took 5 bases from V and 4 from J; bases not matched to a gene: 7. The entry originates in a study of somatic mutations in cytotoxic T cells in rheumatoid arthritis. Produced via immunoSEQ multiplex PCR; TCRdb's table is partial and in-frame only. The table shows some 20,000 clones, with 70% to 75% occurring only once. The specimen was CD8+ T cells sorted from blood. The chain is built from TRBV7-9 and TRBJ2-7; 8 positions agree with TRBD1. This TCR was recovered from a woman aged 55-75 years in good health. DNA for the CDR3: TGTGCCAGCAGCCTGATACAGGGGGGATACGAGCAGTACTTC. Its protein product is CASSLIQGGYEQYF. The variable domain in full, completed from reference TRBV7-9 and TRBJ2-7, reads DTGVSQNPRHKITKRGQNVTFRCDPISEHNRLYWYRQTLGQGPEFLTYFQNEAQLEKSRLLSDRFSAERPKGSFSTLEIQRTEQGDSAMYLCASSLIQGGYEQYFGPGTRLTVT.